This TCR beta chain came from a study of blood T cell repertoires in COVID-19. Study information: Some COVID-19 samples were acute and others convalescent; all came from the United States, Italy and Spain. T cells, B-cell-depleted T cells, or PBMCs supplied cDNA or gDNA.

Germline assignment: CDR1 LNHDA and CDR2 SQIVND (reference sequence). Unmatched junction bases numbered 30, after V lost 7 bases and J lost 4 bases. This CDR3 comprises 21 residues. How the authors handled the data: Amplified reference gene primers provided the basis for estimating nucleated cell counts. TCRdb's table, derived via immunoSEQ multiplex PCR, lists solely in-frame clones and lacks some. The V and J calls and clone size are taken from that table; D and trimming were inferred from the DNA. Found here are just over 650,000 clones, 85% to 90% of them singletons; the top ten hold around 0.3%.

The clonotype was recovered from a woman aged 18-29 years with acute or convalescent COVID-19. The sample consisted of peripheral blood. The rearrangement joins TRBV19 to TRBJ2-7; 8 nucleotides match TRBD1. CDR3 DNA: TGTGCCAGTAATGAAAAAGACCCGAGACAGGGGACACGGGACTCAACTTACGAGCAGTACTTC. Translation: CASNEKDPRQGTRDSTYEQYF.